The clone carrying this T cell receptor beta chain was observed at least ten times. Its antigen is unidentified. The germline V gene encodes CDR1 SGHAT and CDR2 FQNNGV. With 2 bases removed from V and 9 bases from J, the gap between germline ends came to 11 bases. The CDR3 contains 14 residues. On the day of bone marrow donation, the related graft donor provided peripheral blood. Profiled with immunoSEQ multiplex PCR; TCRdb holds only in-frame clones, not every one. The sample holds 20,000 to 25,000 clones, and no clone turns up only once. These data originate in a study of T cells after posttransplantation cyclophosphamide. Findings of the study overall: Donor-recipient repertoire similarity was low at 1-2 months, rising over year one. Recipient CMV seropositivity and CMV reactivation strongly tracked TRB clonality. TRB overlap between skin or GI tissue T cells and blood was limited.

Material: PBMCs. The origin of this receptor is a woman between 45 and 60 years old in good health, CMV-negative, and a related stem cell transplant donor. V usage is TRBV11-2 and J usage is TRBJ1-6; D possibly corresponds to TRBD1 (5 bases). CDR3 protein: CASSLTRGGSPLHF. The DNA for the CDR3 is TGTGCCAGCAGCTTAACCCGCGGGGGTTCACCCCTCCACTTT. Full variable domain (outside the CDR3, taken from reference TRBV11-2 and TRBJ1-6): EAGVAQSPRYKIIEKRQSVAFWCNPISGHATLYWYQQILGQGPKLLIQFQNNGVVDDSQLPKDRFSAERLKGVDSTLKIQPAKLEDSAVYLCASSLTRGGSPLHFGNGTRLTVT.